This TCR beta chain was captured by sequencing in a study of vaccination and CD4 T cells after COVID-19 (dated by TCRdb to the early 2020s). Background for the entire study: The convalescent cohort comprised six males and four females, including two Hispanic individuals, seven Caucasians, two Asians and one multiracial person. The spike-specific CD4+ TCR repertoire was compared before and after mRNA vaccination in approximately 9 COVID-19 convalescent patients and a handful of infection-naive healthy vaccine recipients. At the TCR clonotype level, an earlier paper using these donors assessed memory CD4+ T cell crossreactivity between SARS-CoV-2 and common cold coronavirus spike proteins. Overlapping spike peptide pools from SARS-CoV-2 and from the common cold coronaviruses HCoV-NL63, HCoV-OC43 and HCoV-229E were used as culture stimuli. Post-COVID blood samples from convalescent patients were collected a median of roughly 100 days after diagnosis, with a range of about 35 to 180 days. Post-vaccine blood samples were obtained a median of approximately 74 days after the second vaccine dose, with a range of roughly 14 to 241 days. Control cultures received a CEFX viral epitope pool as the positive control, an HIV-1 Nef peptide pool as the negative control, or no peptide. Participants got two doses of the Pfizer-BioNTech BNT162b2 vaccine (n=8) or two doses of the Moderna mRNA-1273 vaccine (n=2). Overall study outcomes, separate from this receptor: Of the vaccine-specific clones found in convalescent patients, nearly all (304 of 307) were mono-reactive for SARS-CoV-2 spike instead of being cross-reactive with common cold coronaviruses. In convalescent patients, a median 86.3% of post-vaccine SARS-CoV-2-reactive clones were detected only after vaccination, and vaccine-specific priming was suggested by this finding. Although the median number of SARS-CoV-2-reactive clonotypes went up from 20 to 25 after infection to 38 after vaccination, the increase was not significant. The number of convalescent patients in the study was relatively small, and the study did not examine early timepoints following natural infection.

The CDR3 runs 12 residues from the cysteine to the phenylalanine. Only the CDR3 DNA stays, 36 bases, in frame from base 1. CDR1 and CDR2 were assigned from the germline V gene (reference sequence) as MNHEY and SMNVEV. V is clipped by 5 bases and J by 10 bases, and the sequence between their germline boundaries is 9 bases long. The library was generated by PCR. TCR sequencing of DNA from cultured CD4+ T cells used the Oncomine TCR Beta short-read assay at the Johns Hopkins FTIC core. Genomic DNA was extracted from the cultured CD4+ T cells with the QIAamp micro DNA kit. Oncomine TCR Beta libraries from cultured CD4+ T cells were pooled with unique dual indexes and sequenced on an Illumina iSeq 100. For the original study's pipeline: Non-productive sequences were filtered out, and CDR3s that did not start with C, did not end with F or W, or were shorter than 7 amino acids were discarded. Antigen-specific clonotypes were identified with the MANAFEST web application by comparing peptide-stimulated wells with reference and other culture wells. To be called positive, a clone needed an FDR below 0.05, an odds ratio above 5, and a productive frequency above 0.1% in at least two of three replicate wells. A clonotype counted as cross-reactive if it showed significant expansion both in the SARS-CoV-2 spike wells and in at least one common cold coronavirus spike condition. Similarity between CDR3 sequences was evaluated in R version 3.6.1 using Levenshtein distances (stringdist) and unrooted phylogenetic trees (ape). TCRdb redid the processing of the public reads, applying fastp at Q25 and MiXCR, and retained in-frame beta chains. Entries are consolidated by CDR3 protein sequence, retaining the most common genes and DNA. These V and J calls derive from TCRdb rather than the authors' analysis. The sample has about 5,600 distinct CDR3 sequences on record, around two fifths of them singletons. The biggest ten clones account for approximately 37% of the sample.

This clonotype was seen only a few times. Its recognized antigen is unknown. One base away there is no much larger clone; base qualities are not given. In light of the paper, this sample's treatment or condition label describes: approximately 11-day PBMC culture with coronavirus spike peptide pools or control peptides (ViraFEST assay). CD4+ T cells from unexposed donors were collected before the COVID-19 pandemic (2011-2018). To expand antigen-specific T cells with peptide pools and then pick out the expanded clonotypes through TCR sequencing, the study relied on the ViraFEST assay. Each well held roughly 2.2 million PBMCs cultured in IMDM containing approximately 5% human AB serum and around 10 IU/ml IL-2, with around 9.2 ug/ml peptide pools added. On days 3 and 7, half of the culture medium was replaced with fresh IL-2-containing medium. CD4+ T cells were isolated after around 11 days of culture through negative selection using the EasySep CD4+ T cell isolation kit. As cell numbers permitted, CD4+ T cells from unexposed donors were tested for reactivity to SARS-CoV-2 S and N and to four common cold coronavirus spike pools. Ficoll-Paque Plus gradient centrifugation was used to isolate PBMCs from whole blood, and the isolated PBMCs were then either used fresh or cryopreserved at -140C. Each culture condition was generally run in triplicate wells. The leukapheresis product used for the unexposed donors was purchased from a commercial source.

This clonotype originated in a human donor in good health. Rearrangement joined TRBV27 to TRBJ1-6, with the identity of the D gene unclear. The sequenced sample was CD4+ T cells from blood, cultured in vitro. The DNA sequence is given as TGTGCCAGCAGTGGACCCCTATCACCCCTCCACTTT. Its protein reads: CASSGPLSPLHF.